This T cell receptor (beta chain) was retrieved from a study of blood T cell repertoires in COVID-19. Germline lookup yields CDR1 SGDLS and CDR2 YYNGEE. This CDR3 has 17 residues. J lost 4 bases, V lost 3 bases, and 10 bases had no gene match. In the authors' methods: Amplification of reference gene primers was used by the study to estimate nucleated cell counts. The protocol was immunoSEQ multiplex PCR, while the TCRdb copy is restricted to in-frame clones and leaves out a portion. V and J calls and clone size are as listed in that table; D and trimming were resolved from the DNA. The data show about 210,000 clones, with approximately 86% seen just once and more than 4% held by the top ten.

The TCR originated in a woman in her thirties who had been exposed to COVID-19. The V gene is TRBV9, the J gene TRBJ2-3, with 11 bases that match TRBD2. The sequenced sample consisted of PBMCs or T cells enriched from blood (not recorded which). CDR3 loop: CASSALHSGGAADTQYF. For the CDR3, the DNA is TGTGCCAGCAGCGCCTTACATAGCGGGGGGGCCGCAGATACGCAGTATTTT.